Each of the 2 T cell receptor beta chains below was sequenced from the same sample in a study of T cells after yellow fever vaccination. Using its own MiXCR run on the 5' RACE reads, TCRdb lists one record per CDR3 protein. The data show just under 600,000 distinct CDR3 sequences, with 13% seen just once and about 14% held by the top ten. The source material was PBMCs, sampled on the day of the yellow fever booster vaccination. These TCRs come from a man aged 25-45 years who received the YFV17D yellow fever vaccine.

This clonotype showed up just a few times. The V and J genes are TRBV11-2 and TRBJ2-3; no clear D gene. V was pared by 0 bases and J by 0 bases, with 10 bases between. Germline-derived CDR1 and CDR2 are SGHAT and FQNNGV. The CDR3 extends over 16 amino acids. In DNA form, the CDR3 reads TGTGCCAGCAGCTTAGATATCGGGTCCAGCACAGATACGCAGTATTTT. It encodes CASSLDIGSSTDTQYF.

This clonotype came up a few times. The rearrangement joins TRBV21-1 to TRBJ2-3. TRBV21-1 is shown as a pseudogene. The CDR3 length is 16 residues. The CDR3 region is CASSKPPGPSTDTQYF. The CDR3 nucleotides are TGTGCCAGCAGCAAACCCCCTGGCCCTAGCACAGATACGCAGTATTTT.